The present entry profiles one T cell receptor (beta chain) with its context. Its antigen is still unknown. Diagnoses were established from clinical symptoms, serum thyroxine, TRAb, thyroid ultrasound and orbital computed tomography. The record originates from a study of Graves' ophthalmopathy and Graves' hyperthyroidism. Study in general: At the time of initial diagnosis and before any treatment, peripheral blood was collected. Whole-study findings and limits: Among expanded thyroid clonotypes above 0.001 frequency, most also occurred in blood.

Trimming at V came to 0 bases and at J to 0 bases, leaving 6 bases not matched to a gene. The CDR3 contains 17 residues. TCR beta CDR3 amplification used RNA transcripts. Amplification began with first-round RT-PCR using HTBI primers, then second-round multiplex PCR was performed. MiXCR, run by TCRdb on the multiplex PCR reads, gives a single entry per CDR3 protein. The sample carries roughly 380,000 distinct CDR3 sequences, 15% to 19% recorded once. The TCR originated in a woman between 18 and 29 years old with stable Graves' hyperthyroidism. Sequenced: peripheral blood. The chain carries TRBV6-7 and TRBJ2-3; 7 bases are a match to TRBD1. TRBV6-7 belongs to the ORF category, with a function that is uncertain. This chain's CDR3 is CASSYSTGNTSTDTQYF. The CDR3 bases are TGTGCCAGCAGTTACTCGACAGGGAACACTAGCACAGATACGCAGTATTTT.